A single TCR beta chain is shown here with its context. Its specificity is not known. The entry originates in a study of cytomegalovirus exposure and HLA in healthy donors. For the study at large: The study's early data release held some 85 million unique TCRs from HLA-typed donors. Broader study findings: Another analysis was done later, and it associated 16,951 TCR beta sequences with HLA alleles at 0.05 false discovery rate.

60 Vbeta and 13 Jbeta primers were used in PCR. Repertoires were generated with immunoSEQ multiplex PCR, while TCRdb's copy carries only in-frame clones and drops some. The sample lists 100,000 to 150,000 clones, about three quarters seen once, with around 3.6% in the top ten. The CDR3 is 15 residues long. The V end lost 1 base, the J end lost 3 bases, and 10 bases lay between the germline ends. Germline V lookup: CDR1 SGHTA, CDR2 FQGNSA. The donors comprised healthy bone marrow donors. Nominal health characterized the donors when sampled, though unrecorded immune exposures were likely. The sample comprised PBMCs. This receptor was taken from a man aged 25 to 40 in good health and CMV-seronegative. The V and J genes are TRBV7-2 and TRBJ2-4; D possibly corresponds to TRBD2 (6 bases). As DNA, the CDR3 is TGTGCCAGCAGCTTAGGGTGGGGAGGCAAAAACATTCAGTACTTC. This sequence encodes CASSLGWGGKNIQYF.